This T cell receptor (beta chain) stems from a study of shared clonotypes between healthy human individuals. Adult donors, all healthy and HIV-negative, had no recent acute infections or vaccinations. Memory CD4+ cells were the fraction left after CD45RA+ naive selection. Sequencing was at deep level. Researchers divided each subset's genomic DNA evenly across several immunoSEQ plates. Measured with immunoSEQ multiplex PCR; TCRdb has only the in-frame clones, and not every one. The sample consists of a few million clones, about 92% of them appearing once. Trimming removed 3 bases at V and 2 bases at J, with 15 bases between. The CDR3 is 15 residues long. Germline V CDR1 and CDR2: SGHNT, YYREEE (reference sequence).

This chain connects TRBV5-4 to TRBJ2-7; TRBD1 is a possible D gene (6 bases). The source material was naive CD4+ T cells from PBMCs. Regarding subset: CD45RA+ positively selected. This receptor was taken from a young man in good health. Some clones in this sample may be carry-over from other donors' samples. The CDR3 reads CASSSYHRDTYEQYF. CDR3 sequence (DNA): TGTGCCAGCAGCTCCTACCACAGGGACACCTACGAGCAGTACTTC.